These T cell receptor beta chains were read from a single sample in a study of OX40 agonist ivuxolimab in advanced cancers. Some clones are missing from TCRdb's copy, which holds only in-frame ones; the method was immunoSEQ multiplex PCR. Among tens of thousands of clones, approximately 89% were seen once, and the ten largest hold about 0.87%. Sequences were derived from CD4+ or CD8+ T cells sorted from blood, sampled in a trial of the OX40 agonist ivuxolimab. Receptor source: an adult with an advanced solid tumor such as melanoma, head and neck, liver or kidney cancer. CDR3s include the opening cysteine and the closing phenylalanine or tryptophan. The D gene is left open where the match is weak. Size is stated for part of the rows, as once, few or many counts, or as a class when the clone is expanded.

v_call,clone_size,j_call,d_call,cdr3_aa,cdr3_nt
TRBV6-1,NA,TRBJ2-3,NA,CAQRVGDTQYF,TGTGCCCAGCGCGTGGGGGATACGCAGTATTTT
TRBV11-3,NA,TRBJ1-1,NA,CASSLTRGLAFF,TGTGCCAGCAGCCTCACGAGGGGACTAGCTTTCTTT
TRBV6-1,once,TRBJ1-2,NA,CASTLVEYGYTF,TGTGCCAGCACCCTTGTAGAGTACGGCTACACCTTC
TRBV2,few,TRBJ2-1,TRBD2,CASSRGSSYNEQFF,TGTGCCAGCTCGCGCGGGAGCTCCTACAATGAGCAGTTCTTC
TRBV30,many,TRBJ1-2,NA,CAWSRPGRNYGYTF,TGTGCCTGGAGTAGACCGGGGAGGAACTATGGCTACACCTTC
TRBV10-3,NA,TRBJ2-7,NA,CAISESTAYEQYF,TGTGCCATCAGTGAGTCGACTGCCTACGAGCAGTACTTC
TRBV6-1,NA,TRBJ2-6,NA,CASVISGANVLTF,TGTGCCAGCGTAATCTCTGGGGCCAACGTCCTGACTTTC
TRBV6-5,once,TRBJ2-7,NA,CASSYMDGTYEQYF,TGTGCCAGCAGTTACATGGACGGAACCTACGAGCAGTACTTC
TRBV5-6,NA,TRBJ2-5,NA,CASSFGGGYQETQYF,TGTGCCAGCAGCTTCGGAGGGGGCTACCAAGAGACCCAGTACTTC
TRBV11-1,NA,TRBJ2-7,NA,CASSATYEQYF,TGTGCCAGCAGCGCCACCTACGAGCAGTACTTC
TRBV4-2,NA,TRBJ2-3,TRBD2,CASSQVGGGTDTQYF,TGTGCCAGCAGCCAAGTCGGGGGGGGTACAGATACGCAGTATTTT
TRBV4-2,NA,TRBJ2-2,NA,CASSHETLKFRDHTGELFF,TGTGCCAGCAGCCACGAAACCCTAAAGTTCCGGGACCACACCGGGGAGCTGTTTTTT
TRBV27,few,TRBJ2-7,NA,CASSLRGRRVHEQYF,TGTGCCAGCAGTTTAAGAGGGAGGAGGGTCCACGAGCAGTACTTC
TRBV5-1,NA,TRBJ2-7,TRBD2,CASSPLAGEGEQYF,TGCGCCAGCAGCCCCTTAGCGGGAGAGGGCGAGCAGTACTTC
TRBV29-1,NA,TRBJ2-7,NA,CSVEVEGYEQYF,TGCAGCGTTGAAGTCGAAGGGTACGAGCAGTACTTC
TRBV4-3,few,TRBJ2-7,TRBD2,CASTPYLAGRPYEQYF,TGCGCCAGCACCCCCTACCTAGCGGGACGACCCTACGAGCAGTACTTC
TRBV7-9,NA,TRBJ2-7,NA,CASSLVTEPYEQYF,TGTGCCAGCAGCTTAGTGACAGAACCCTACGAGCAGTACTTC
TRBV4-3,NA,TRBJ2-2,TRBD2,CASSHDLGRANTGELFF,TGCGCCAGCAGCCACGACCTCGGGAGGGCGAACACCGGGGAGCTGTTTTTT
TRBV6-6,NA,TRBJ1-2,NA,CASKGDLSNYGYTF,TGTGCCAGCAAGGGAGATCTATCTAACTATGGCTACACCTTC
TRBV7-9,NA,TRBJ1-2,NA,CASSPEVNYGYTF,TGTGCCAGCAGCCCCGAAGTTAACTATGGCTACACCTTC
TRBV11-3,NA,TRBJ2-5,NA,CASSLVGGRRTQYF,TGTGCCAGCAGCTTAGTTGGCGGCCGGCGGACCCAGTACTTC
TRBV5-4,NA,TRBJ2-7,TRBD2,CASSSSGSSYEQYF,TGTGCCAGCAGCTCTAGCGGGAGTAGCTACGAGCAGTACTTC
TRBV6-5,NA,TRBJ2-3,NA,CASSSTFLSGGDTQYF,TGTGCCAGCAGTTCGACCTTTCTCTCAGGCGGAGATACGCAGTATTTT
TRBV7-6,NA,TRBJ1-1,TRBD1,CASSKVPQGVDSEAFF,TGTGCCAGCAGCAAAGTCCCCCAGGGGGTCGATTCTGAAGCTTTCTTT
TRBV7-9,NA,TRBJ2-1,TRBD2,CASSPSIRTSGRSYNEQFF,TGTGCCAGCAGCCCTTCGATTCGGACTAGCGGACGTTCCTACAATGAGCAGTTCTTC
TRBV7-3,once,TRBJ1-1,NA,CASSLMGTNTEAFF,TGTGCCAGCAGCTTAATGGGGACGAACACTGAAGCTTTCTTT
TRBV9,NA,TRBJ2-2,NA,CASSVGASDAGELFF,TGTGCCAGCAGCGTAGGCGCTAGCGACGCCGGGGAGCTGTTTTTT
TRBV10-1,NA,TRBJ2-1,TRBD2,CASSESASGGYNEQFF,TGCGCCAGCAGTGAGTCGGCTAGCGGGGGGTACAATGAGCAGTTCTTC
TRBV5-6,NA,TRBJ2-7,NA,CASSWNGAYSYEQYF,TGTGCCAGCAGCTGGAATGGGGCCTATTCCTACGAGCAGTACTTC
TRBV18,NA,TRBJ1-2,TRBD1,CASSPNSPGTVNYGYTF,TGTGCCAGCTCACCCAACAGTCCCGGGACAGTGAACTATGGCTACACCTTC
TRBV2,NA,TRBJ2-3,TRBD2,CASRPDPGGGSDTQYF,TGTGCCAGCAGGCCCGACCCCGGGGGAGGGTCAGATACGCAGTATTTT
TRBV4-2,NA,TRBJ2-7,NA,CASSQGGKGYEQYF,TGTGCCAGCAGCCAAGGCGGGAAGGGCTACGAGCAGTACTTC
TRBV6-6,few,TRBJ1-1,TRBD1,CASSRDSINTEAFF,TGTGCCAGCAGTCGGGACAGTATTAACACTGAAGCTTTCTTT
TRBV2,NA,TRBJ1-3,NA,CATRQGTRLWNTIYF,TGTGCCACCAGGCAGGGCACCAGGTTGTGGAACACCATATATTTT
TRBV28,NA,TRBJ1-3,NA,CASSSRLSRPYGNTIYF,TGTGCCAGCAGTTCCAGATTGAGCAGGCCATACGGAAACACCATATATTTT
TRBV28,NA,TRBJ2-5,NA,CASSSPTVKVETQYF,TGTGCCAGCAGTTCACCGACAGTTAAGGTCGAGACCCAGTACTTC
TRBV9,NA,TRBJ2-7,NA,CASSRSSAGASYEQYF,TGTGCCAGCAGCAGAAGCTCTGCGGGGGCCTCCTACGAGCAGTACTTC
TRBV19,NA,TRBJ2-3,TRBD1,CASSGTGTDTQYF,TGTGCCAGTAGCGGGACAGGCACAGATACGCAGTATTTT
TRBV9,NA,TRBJ2-2,TRBD2,CASSPRTSGGTGELFF,TGTGCCAGCAGCCCCCGGACTAGCGGAGGCACCGGGGAGCTGTTTTTT
TRBV2,NA,TRBJ2-1,TRBD1,CASRNRQGVRNEQFF,TGTGCCAGCAGGAACCGACAGGGTGTGAGGAATGAGCAGTTCTTC
TRBV7-9,NA,TRBJ2-7,TRBD2,CASSLEAGSSYEQYF,TGTGCCAGCAGCTTAGAAGCGGGAAGCTCCTACGAGCAGTACTTC
TRBV27,NA,TRBJ1-1,TRBD1,CASRKDRGRTTEAFF,TGTGCCAGCAGGAAGGACAGGGGGCGTACCACTGAAGCTTTCTTT
TRBV19,NA,TRBJ1-5,NA,CASSPGTGSNQPQHF,TGTGCCAGTAGTCCTGGGACGGGAAGCAATCAGCCCCAGCATTTT
TRBV19,NA,TRBJ1-2,TRBD1,CASRDGTGQPKYGYTF,TGTGCCAGTAGAGATGGAACGGGACAGCCGAAATATGGCTACACCTTC
TRBV9,NA,TRBJ2-3,NA,CASSVAGGASTDTQYF,TGTGCCAGCAGCGTAGCTGGGGGGGCTAGCACAGATACGCAGTATTTT
TRBV5-1,NA,TRBJ1-2,NA,CASSPTDRYYGYTF,TGCGCCAGCAGCCCTACCGACAGGTACTATGGCTACACCTTC
TRBV7-3,few,TRBJ2-6,NA,CASSANSGANVLTF,TGTGCCAGCAGCGCGAACTCTGGGGCCAACGTCCTGACTTTC
TRBV28,NA,TRBJ1-5,TRBD1,CASSRGGQNQPQHF,TGTGCCAGCAGCCGAGGGGGCCAGAATCAGCCCCAGCATTTT
TRBV2,NA,TRBJ1-5,NA,CASSRQGLYSNQPQHF,TGTGCCAGCTCTCGGCAGGGGCTCTATAGCAATCAGCCCCAGCATTTT
TRBV28,NA,TRBJ2-2,NA,CAGRKTGRGTGELFF,TGTGCCGGACGAAAAACGGGTCGGGGCACCGGGGAGCTGTTTTTT
TRBV6-6,once,TRBJ2-2,TRBD2,CASSYSGGRVTGELFF,TGTGCCAGCAGTTACTCGGGCGGGAGGGTGACCGGGGAGCTGTTTTTT
TRBV7-3,NA,TRBJ1-3,NA,CASSLVGAGSGNTIYF,TGTGCCAGCAGCTTAGTGGGGGCCGGCTCTGGAAACACCATATATTTT
TRBV27,NA,TRBJ2-7,TRBD2,CASPTSGRRYEQYF,TGTGCCAGCCCGACTAGCGGGAGGCGGTACGAGCAGTACTTC
TRBV6-4,NA,TRBJ2-7,TRBD2,CASSPTSGGPYEQYF,TGTGCCAGCAGTCCGACTAGCGGGGGGCCCTACGAGCAGTACTTC
TRBV6-5,few,TRBJ1-3,TRBD1,CASSRQGNGNTIYF,TGTGCCAGCAGCCGACAGGGGAACGGAAACACCATATATTTT